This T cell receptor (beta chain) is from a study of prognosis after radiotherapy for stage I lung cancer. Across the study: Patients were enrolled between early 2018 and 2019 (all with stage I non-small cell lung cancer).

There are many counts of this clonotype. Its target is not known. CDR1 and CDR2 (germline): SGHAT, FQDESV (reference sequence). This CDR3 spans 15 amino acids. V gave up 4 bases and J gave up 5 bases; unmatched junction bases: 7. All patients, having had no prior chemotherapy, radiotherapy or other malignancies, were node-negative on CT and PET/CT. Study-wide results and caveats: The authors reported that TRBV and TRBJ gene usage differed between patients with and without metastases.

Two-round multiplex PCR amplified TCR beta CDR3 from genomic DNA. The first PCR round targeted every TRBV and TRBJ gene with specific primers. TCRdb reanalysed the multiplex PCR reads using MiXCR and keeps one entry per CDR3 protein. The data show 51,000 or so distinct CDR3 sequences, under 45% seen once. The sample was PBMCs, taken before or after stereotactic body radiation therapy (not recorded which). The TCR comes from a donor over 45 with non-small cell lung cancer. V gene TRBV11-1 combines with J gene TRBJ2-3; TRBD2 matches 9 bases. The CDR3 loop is CASSYRTSAGDTQYF. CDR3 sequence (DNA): TGTGCCAGCAGCTACCGGACTAGCGCCGGAGATACGCAGTATTTT.